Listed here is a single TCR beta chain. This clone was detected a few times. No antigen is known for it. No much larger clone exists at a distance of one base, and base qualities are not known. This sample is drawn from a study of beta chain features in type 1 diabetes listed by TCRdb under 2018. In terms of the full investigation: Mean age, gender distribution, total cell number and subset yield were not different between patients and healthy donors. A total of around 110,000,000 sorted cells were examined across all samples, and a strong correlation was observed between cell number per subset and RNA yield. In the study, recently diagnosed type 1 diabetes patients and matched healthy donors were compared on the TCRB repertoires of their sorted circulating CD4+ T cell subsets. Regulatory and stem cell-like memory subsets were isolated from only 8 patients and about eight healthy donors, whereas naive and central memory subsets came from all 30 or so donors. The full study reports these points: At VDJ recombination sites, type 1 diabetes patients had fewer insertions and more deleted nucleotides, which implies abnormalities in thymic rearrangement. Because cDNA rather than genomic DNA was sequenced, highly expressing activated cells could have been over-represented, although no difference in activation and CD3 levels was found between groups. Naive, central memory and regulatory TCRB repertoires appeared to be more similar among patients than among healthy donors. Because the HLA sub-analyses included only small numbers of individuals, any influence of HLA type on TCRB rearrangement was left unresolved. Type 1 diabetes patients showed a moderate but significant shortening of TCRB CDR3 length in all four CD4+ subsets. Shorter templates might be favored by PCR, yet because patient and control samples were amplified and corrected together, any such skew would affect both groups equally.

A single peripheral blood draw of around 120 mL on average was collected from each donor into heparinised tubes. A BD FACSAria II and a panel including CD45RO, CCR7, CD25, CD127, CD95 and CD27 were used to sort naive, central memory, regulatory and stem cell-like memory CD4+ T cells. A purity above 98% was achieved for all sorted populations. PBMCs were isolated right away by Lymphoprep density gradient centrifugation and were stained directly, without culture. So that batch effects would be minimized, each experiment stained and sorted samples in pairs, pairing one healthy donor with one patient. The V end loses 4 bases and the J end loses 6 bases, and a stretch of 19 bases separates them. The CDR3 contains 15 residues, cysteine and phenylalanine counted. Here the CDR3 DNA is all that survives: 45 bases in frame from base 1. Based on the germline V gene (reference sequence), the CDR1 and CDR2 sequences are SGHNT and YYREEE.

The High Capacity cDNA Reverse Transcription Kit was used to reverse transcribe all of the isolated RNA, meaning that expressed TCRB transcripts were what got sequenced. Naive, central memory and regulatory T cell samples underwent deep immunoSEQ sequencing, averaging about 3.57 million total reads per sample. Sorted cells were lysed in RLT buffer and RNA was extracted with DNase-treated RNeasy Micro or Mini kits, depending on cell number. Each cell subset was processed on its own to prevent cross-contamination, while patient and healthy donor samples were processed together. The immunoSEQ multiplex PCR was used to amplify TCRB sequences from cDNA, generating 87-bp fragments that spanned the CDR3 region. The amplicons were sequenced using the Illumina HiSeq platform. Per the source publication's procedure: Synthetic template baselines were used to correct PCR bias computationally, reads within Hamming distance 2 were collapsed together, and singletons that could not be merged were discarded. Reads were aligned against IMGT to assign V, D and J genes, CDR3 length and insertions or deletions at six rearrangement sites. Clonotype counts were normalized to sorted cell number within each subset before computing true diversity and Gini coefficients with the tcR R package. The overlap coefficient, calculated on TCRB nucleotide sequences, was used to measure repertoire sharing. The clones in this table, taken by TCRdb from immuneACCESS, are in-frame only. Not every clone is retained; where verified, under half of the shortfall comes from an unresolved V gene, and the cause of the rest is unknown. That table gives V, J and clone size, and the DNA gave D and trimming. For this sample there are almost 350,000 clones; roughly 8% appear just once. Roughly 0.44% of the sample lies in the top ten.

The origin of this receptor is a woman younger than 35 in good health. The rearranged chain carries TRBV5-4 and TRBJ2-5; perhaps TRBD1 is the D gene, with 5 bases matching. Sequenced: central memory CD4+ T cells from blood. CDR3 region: CASSQDLYGAKTQYF. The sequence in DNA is TGTGCCAGCAGCCAAGATTTATATGGGGCGAAGACCCAGTACTTC.